This T cell receptor beta chain was obtained from a study of cytomegalovirus exposure and HLA in healthy donors. Study-level points and caveats: Cytomegalovirus association was listed for about 150 TCR beta chains. In vitro assays verified that a few CMV-associated chains recognized CMV antigens specifically.

This CDR3 is built from 13 residues. V lost 3 bases and J lost 4, with 7 bases in between. Germline values: CDR1 KGHSH, CDR2 LQKENI. This clone was recorded a few times. What it binds is not known. The data were produced by immunoSEQ multiplex PCR, yet TCRdb's version contains in-frame clones alone and is incomplete. The sample lists over 100,000 clones; roughly 90% were seen once. The TCR was taken from a man in his thirties or forties in good health and CMV-seronegative. The sample taken for sequencing was PBMCs. The V and J genes are TRBV18 and TRBJ1-5, with D possibly being TRBD1 (5 bases). Written as DNA, the CDR3 is TGTGCCAGCTCACCGGACATAAATCAGCCCCAGCATTTT. As protein: CASSPDINQPQHF.